A single sample is the source of the 20 T cell receptor beta chains below, sequenced in a study of cytomegalovirus exposure and HLA in healthy donors. Generated by immunoSEQ multiplex PCR, the TCRdb table keeps only in-frame clones and is missing some. The profile shows about 160,000 clones, approximately 87% of them singletons. Sequencing was carried out using PBMCs. The receptors derive from a woman in her 30s in good health and CMV-seronegative.

This clone was detected a few times. The same CDR3 is also encoded by other DNA sequences in this sample. The rearrangement links TRBV5-1 to TRBJ1-5, with 7 bases fitting TRBD1. Trimming removed 4 bases from V and 0 bases from J; junction bases left unmatched: 4. CDR1 and CDR2 from the germline V gene are SGHRS and YFSETQ. The CDR3 contains 15 residues. The CDR3 DNA reads as TGCGCCAGCAGCCTACAGGGGTATAGCAATCAGCCCCAGCATTTT. The encoded protein is CASSLQGYSNQPQHF. Looking up the rest from reference TRBV5-1 and TRBJ1-5 gives the full variable domain: KAGVTQTPRYLIKTRGQQVTLSCSPISGHRSVSWYQQTPGQGLQFLFEYFSETQRNKGNFPGRFSGRQFSNSRSEMNVSTLELGDSALYLCASSLQGYSNQPQHFGDGTRLSIL.

This rearrangement joins TRBV30 to TRBJ2-1; D tentatively reads TRBD1 or TRBD2 (5 bases each). Trimming took 5 bases from V and 9 from J, leaving 14 bases between them. The CDR3 length is 12 residues. Germline CDR1 reads GTSNPN; CDR2 reads SVGIG (reference sequence). The CDR3: CAWHQSRGEQFF. The DNA of the CDR3 is TGTGCCTGGCACCAGTCGAGGGGTGAGCAGTTCTTC.

J is TRBJ1-5 and V is TRBV7-9, with 8 bases lining up with TRBD1. V lost 5 bases, J lost 8 bases, and 5 bases stayed unmatched. Germline assignment: CDR1 SEHNR and CDR2 FQNEAQ (reference sequence). The CDR3 is 13 residues long. This CDR3 reads CASSQGQGKPQHF. The CDR3 nucleotides are TGTGCCAGCAGCCAAGGACAGGGAAAGCCCCAGCATTTT.

V gene TRBV19 combines with J gene TRBJ2-1, with a tentative D call TRBD1 (6 bases). V lost 6 bases and J 4 bases, leaving 16 bases between the germline ends. The CDR3 contains 15 residues. Germline V gives CDR1 LNHDA, CDR2 SQIVND (reference sequence). Here the CDR3 reads CASSKQATGYNEQFF. In nucleotides, the CDR3 is TGTGCCAGTAGCAAACAGGCCACAGGGTACAATGAGCAGTTCTTC.

About this clone itself: The same CDR3 is also encoded by other DNA sequences in this sample. V usage is TRBV13 and J usage is TRBJ1-2, with D possibly TRBD1 on 6 matching bases. V lost 3 bases, J lost 3 bases, and 8 bases lay in between. Looked up from germline, CDR1 is PRHDT and CDR2 is FYEKMQ (reference sequence). The CDR3 runs 13 residues. The CDR3 DNA reads as TGTGCCAGCAGCTTCGCAGGGGACTATGGCTACACCTTC. Protein product: CASSFAGDYGYTF.

This chain connects TRBV9 to TRBJ2-7, with D perhaps matching TRBD2 (5 bases). This CDR3 comprises 14 residues. Germline values: CDR1 SGDLS, CDR2 YYNGEE. V shed 4 bases and J shed 2 bases, with 13 bases lying between them. The CDR3 region is CASSPQTGTYEQYF. In DNA, the CDR3 is TGTGCCAGCAGCCCGCAGACGGGAACCTACGAGCAGTACTTC.

The chain has TRBV9 and TRBJ1-1; D gene ambiguous. Trimming took 3 bases from V and 0 from J, leaving 9 bases between them. Germline V gives CDR1 SGDLS, CDR2 YYNGEE. The CDR3 is made up of 14 amino acids. DNA for the CDR3: TGTGCCAGCAGCGAAGGAGTTATGAACACTGAAGCTTTCTTT. Amino acids: CASSEGVMNTEAFF.

This chain joins TRBV7-2 and TRBJ2-6, with a tentative D call TRBD1 (6 bases). V shed 5 bases and J shed 1 base, with 9 bases lying between them. The CDR3 totals 15 residues. The germline CDR1 and CDR2 sequences are SGHTA and FQGNSA. The DNA for the CDR3 is TGTGCCAGCAGCATAACAGGGTCTGGGGCCAACGTCCTGACTTTC. It codes for CASSITGSGANVLTF. Supplemented by reference TRBV7-2 and TRBJ2-6, the full variable domain reads GAGVSQSPSNKVTEKGKDVELRCDPISGHTALYWYRQSLGQGLEFLIYFQGNSAPDKSGLPSDRFSAERTGGSVSTLTIQRTQQEDSAVYLCASSITGSGANVLTFGAGSRLTVL.

This clone was seen more than once but under ten times. The chain uses TRBV19 and TRBJ1-2; 8 nucleotides line up with TRBD1. After removal of 6 bases from V and 2 bases from J, the junction contained 2 bases not matched to a gene. In germline, CDR1 is LNHDA, CDR2 SQIVND (reference sequence). The CDR3 consists of 13 residues. The CDR3 DNA reads TGTGCCAGTAGCAGGGACAGGAACTATGGCTACACCTTC. Its translation: CASSRDRNYGYTF.

The J gene is TRBJ1-1, the V gene TRBV6-6; possibly TRBD1 for D (5 bases). Germline-derived CDR1 and CDR2 are MNHNY and SVGAGI (reference sequence). Trimming cost V 2 bases and J 2 bases, with 12 bases left between them. The CDR3 consists of 15 residues. For the CDR3, the DNA is TGTGCCAGCAGTTACACCGGGCAGGGAAACACTGAAGCTTTCTTT. Amino acids: CASSYTGQGNTEAFF.

The chain has TRBV5-1 and TRBJ1-1; 11 positions agree with TRBD1. Germline-derived CDR1 and CDR2 are SGHRS and YFSETQ. The CDR3 loop spans 16 amino acids. Losses at the gene ends were 2 bases for V and 2 bases for J; bases not matched to a gene: 5. In DNA, the CDR3 is TGCGCCAGCAGCTTCGGACAGGGGGCACGTAACACTGAAGCTTTCTTT. Its protein is CASSFGQGARNTEAFF.

The gene calls are TRBV2 and TRBJ1-1; 7 nucleotides line up with TRBD1. After removal of 7 bases from V and 0 bases from J, the junction contained 5 bases not matched to a gene. Germline V gene sequence: CDR1 SNHLY, CDR2 FYNNEI. The CDR3 has 14 amino acids. This CDR3 is CASTETGMNTEAFF. The CDR3 nucleotides read TGTGCCAGCACGGAGACAGGGATGAACACTGAAGCTTTCTTT. The complete variable domain, with remaining parts taken from reference TRBV2 and TRBJ1-1, reads EPEVTQTPSHQVTQMGQEVILRCVPISNHLYFYWYRQILGQKVEFLVSFYNNEISEKSEIFDDQFSVERPDGSNFTLKIRSTKLEDSAMYFCASTETGMNTEAFFGQGTRLTVV.

The gene calls are TRBV7-2 and TRBJ2-7, with 13 bases aligning to TRBD2. The CDR3 is made up of 18 amino acids. The germline gives CDR1 SGHTA, CDR2 FQGNSA. With 2 bases clipped from V and 3 bases from J, the junction kept 10 bases outside the gene matches. In nucleotides, the CDR3 is TGTGCCAGCAGCTTAAGAGGGAGGGGGACTAGCGGGATCTACGAGCAGTACTTC. Translated, it gives CASSLRGRGTSGIYEQYF. The full variable domain, rest sourced from reference TRBV7-2 and TRBJ2-7, is GAGVSQSPSNKVTEKGKDVELRCDPISGHTALYWYRQSLGQGLEFLIYFQGNSAPDKSGLPSDRFSAERTGGSVSTLTIQRTQQEDSAVYLCASSLRGRGTSGIYEQYFGPGTRLTVT.

This chain links TRBV4-3 with TRBJ2-2, with D possibly being TRBD1 (5 bases). Between the trimmed V and J ends, which lost 1 base and 6 bases, there was a span of 18 bases. This CDR3 region has 17 residues. Germline assignment: CDR1 LGHNA and CDR2 YSLEER. CDR3 in DNA: TGCGCCAGCAGCCAAGTACTTCAGGGTGGGGTACCCGGGGAGCTGTTTTTT. Translating gives CASSQVLQGGVPGELFF.

CDR3 sequence reads: CASSSGFRGYGYTF. Here the CDR3 DNA reads TGTGCCAGCAGCTCAGGGTTCCGTGGCTATGGCTACACCTTC. V and J are TRBV7-9 and TRBJ1-2, with a possible D match to TRBD1 (5 bases). The V and J ends lost 4 bases and 4 bases respectively, with 13 bases between them. Germline V gene lookup returns CDR1 SEHNR and CDR2 FQNEAQ (reference sequence). There are 14 residues in the CDR3.

The genes are TRBV6-1 and TRBJ2-1, with D tentatively TRBD1 or TRBD2 (6 bases each). Germline V CDR1 and CDR2: MNHNS, SASEGT. Trimming took off 0 bases at V and 5 bases at J, with 17 bases between the two ends. This CDR3 has 17 amino acids. CDR3 residues: CASSEALGGLGNNEQFF. The CDR3 nucleotides are TGTGCCAGCAGTGAAGCGCTTGGGGGGCTCGGGAACAATGAGCAGTTCTTC.

This clone showed up just once. The genes are TRBV5-1 and TRBJ2-4; D is possibly TRBD2 (6 bases). V lost 4 bases, J lost 10 bases, and 18 bases lay in between. This CDR3 comprises 14 residues. Looked up from germline, CDR1 is SGHRS and CDR2 is YFSETQ. In DNA, the CDR3 is TGCGCCAGCAGCCCGGGGACTGCCCGAGGGATTCAGTACTTC. This sequence encodes CASSPGTARGIQYF.

This chain connects TRBV10-1 to TRBJ2-7; D perhaps matches TRBD2 (7 bases). Trimming left V 10 bases short and J 3 bases short, with 19 bases between. The CDR3 sequence is 14 residues long. The germline CDR1 and CDR2 sequences are WNHNN and SYGVQD (reference sequence). CDR3 in DNA: TGCGCCAATTCCGGACAGCGGGGTATCTACGAGCAGTACTTC. Translation: CANSGQRGIYEQYF.

The chain employs TRBV7-9 and TRBJ1-1, with D perhaps TRBD1 (5 bases). CDR3 length: 15 amino acids. Trimming took 5 bases from V and 1 from J, leaving 14 bases between them. Looked up from germline, CDR1 is SEHNR and CDR2 is FQNEAQ (reference sequence). The CDR3 reads CASSVDGAGNTEAFF. In DNA form, the CDR3 reads TGTGCCAGCAGCGTGGACGGGGCCGGGAACACTGAAGCTTTCTTT.

This clone was found a few times. V usage is TRBV7-9 and J usage is TRBJ2-5; possibly TRBD1 for D (6 bases). V lost 5 bases, J lost 0 bases, and 13 bases lay in between. This CDR3 comprises 15 residues. Germline CDR1 reads SEHNR; CDR2 reads FQNEAQ (reference sequence). The CDR3, as DNA: TGTGCCAGCAGCCCCCCCGGGACAAACCAAGAGACCCAGTACTTC. It translates to CASSPPGTNQETQYF.